Listed here are 10 T cell receptor beta chains from one sample, sequenced in a study of tumor-infiltrating lymphocytes in oesophageal squamous cell carcinoma. Each CDR3 protein is one row after TCRdb ran MiXCR on the PCR reads. The data show almost 20,000 distinct CDR3 sequences, approximately 40% seen once. The sequencing input was esophageal tumor tissue. These receptors all come from a male donor with esophageal squamous cell carcinoma.

This clonotype was seen at least ten times. V is TRBV12-3 or TRBV12-4 and J is TRBJ1-1, with 10 bases aligning to TRBD1. The CDR3 is 14 amino acids. The ends lost 4 bases at V and 6 bases at J; junction bases unmatched: 5. Written as DNA, the CDR3 is TGTGCCAGCAGTTCGGACAGGGGGAGGTCTGAAGCTTTCTTT. It translates to CASSSDRGRSEAFF.

On this clonotype itself: The CDR3 does not close with the conserved phenylalanine or tryptophan, likely indicating a read error. Because the CDR3's place on the DNA is in doubt, the DNA is left out and the CDR3 is given as listed by TCRdb. V gene TRBV7-6 combines with J gene TRBJ2-6; TRBD2 is taken as the D call from the table, unchecked against the DNA. The CDR3 has 15 amino acids, counting both end residues. Germline lookup yields CDR1 SGHVS and CDR2 FNYEAQ. The CDR3 here is CASSFGGRNEQFFGP.

Points on this clonotype: Possible read error: a much larger clone is one base away. The rearrangement uses TRBV27 and TRBJ2-3, with D possibly being TRBD1 or TRBD2 (5 bases each). Near its end, the DNA agrees better with TRBJ2-7, so the J call may be wrong. This CDR3 has 15 residues. Germline CDR1 MNHEY, CDR2 SMNVEV (reference sequence). CDR3 in amino acids: CASSLSGFGANEQYF. The DNA of the CDR3 is TGTGCCAGCAGTTTATCAGGGTTCGGGGCCAATGAGCAGTACTTC.

The gene calls are TRBV6-1 and TRBJ1-1, with 7 positions matching TRBD1. J lost 3 bases, V lost 6 bases, and 4 bases had no gene match. Germline V lookup: CDR1 MNHNS, CDR2 SASEGT. The CDR3 runs to 13 residues. CDR3 sequence: CASSLTGDTEAFF. The CDR3 DNA reads TGTGCCAGCAGCCTCACAGGGGACACTGAAGCTTTCTTT.

This clonotype was counted once. V is TRBV7-4 and J is TRBJ2-3; 9 nucleotides match TRBD2. The CDR3 totals 16 residues. Per germline, CDR1 SGHVT and CDR2 SQSDAQ. The J segment lost 2 bases and the V segment lost 2 bases, leaving 5 bases of the junction unmatched. The CDR3 DNA sequence: TGTGCCAGCAGCTTACTGCTAGCGGGGAACACAGATACGCAGTATTTT. Protein sequence: CASSLLLAGNTDTQYF.

This clonotype was recorded many times. V and J are TRBV2 and TRBJ2-3; the match to TRBD2 covers 15 bases. This CDR3 has 16 residues. The J segment lost 7 bases and the V segment lost 5 bases, leaving 7 bases of the junction unmatched. Germline V gene lookup returns CDR1 SNHLY and CDR2 FYNNEI. The CDR3 coding sequence is TGTGCCAGCAGTCAGACCGGGACTAGCGGGAGGAATACGCAGTATTTT. This gives the protein CASSQTGTSGRNTQYF.

In its sample, this clonotype is medium-sized (0.01 to 0.1%). V gene TRBV7-6 combines with J gene TRBJ2-2; perhaps TRBD2 as D (6 bases). Per the germline V gene, CDR1 is SGHVS and CDR2 is FNYEAQ. The CDR3 spans 16 residues. V was pared by 5 bases and J by 1 base, with 14 bases between. The chain's CDR3 is CASSPKVGGNTGELFF. CDR3 coding DNA: TGTGCCAGCAGCCCTAAAGTGGGGGGGAACACCGGGGAGCTGTTTTTT.

This clonotype was seen many times. This could be a read error, since a much larger clone is one nucleotide away. This chain joins TRBV6-1 and TRBJ2-5; perhaps D is TRBD1 or TRBD2 (6 bases each). Trimming removed 4 bases at V and 11 bases at J, with 17 bases between. Germline V gives CDR1 MNHNS, CDR2 SASEGT. This CDR3 is built from 13 residues. The CDR3 sequence: CASSAMRGAEQYF. The CDR3 DNA is TGTGCCAGCAGTGCCATGAGGGGGGCTGAGCAGTACTTC.

There are many counts of this clonotype. The rearrangement links TRBV19 to TRBJ2-3, with unresolved D. Germline loops: CDR1 LNHDA, CDR2 SQIVND (reference sequence). The CDR3 is 12 amino acids. Trimming stripped 3 bases from V and 3 bases from J, with 4 bases between. The CDR3 DNA is TGTGCCAGTAGTATGCTAACAGATACGCAGTATTTT. It encodes CASSMLTDTQYF. Supplemented by reference TRBV19 and TRBJ2-3, the full variable domain reads DGGITQSPKYLFRKEGQNVTLSCEQNLNHDAMYWYRQDPGQGLRLIYYSQIVNDFQKGDIAEGYSVSREKKESFPLTVTSAQKNPTAFYLCASSMLTDTQYFGPGTRLTVL.

This clonotype was counted ten times or more. The rearrangement joins TRBV2 to TRBJ1-6; D not certain. Germline V gene data show CDR1 as SNHLY and CDR2 as FYNNEI. V lost 5 bases and J 0 bases, leaving 11 bases between the germline ends. The length of the CDR3 is 16 residues. The CDR3 loop reads CASSHPTSSYNSPLHF. As DNA, the CDR3 is TGTGCCAGCAGTCACCCCACGAGCTCCTATAATTCACCCCTCCACTTT.